The 2 T cell receptor beta chains reported below all come from one sample, sequenced in a study of control samples from healthy donors and cancer patients (dated by TCRdb to between 2020 and 2021). The library was made by the immunoSEQ multiplex PCR assay. TCRdb provides this immuneACCESS table in a form limited to in-frame rearrangements. Some clones are lacking; in checked studies, under half of them reflect an unresolved V gene, and why the rest are absent is not known. This sample is represented by fewer than 25,000 clones; around nine tenths of them were singletons. The biggest ten clones account for more than 8% of the sample. Sample: PBMCs. Every receptor here comes from a woman aged 60-75 years with head and neck cancer.

This rearrangement joins TRBV28 to TRBJ1-2; 11 nucleotides agree with TRBD1. The CDR3 is 15 amino acids. V was pared by 4 bases and J by 8 bases, with 9 bases of the junction left unmatched. Germline-derived CDR1 and CDR2 are MDHEN and SYDVKM. The CDR3 sequence: CASSSPGQGVEGYTF. In DNA form, the CDR3 reads TGTGCCAGCAGTTCCCCGGGACAGGGGGTGGAGGGCTACACCTTC.

The chain combines TRBV27 with TRBJ1-2; 11 nucleotides align to TRBD1. Germline-derived CDR1 and CDR2 are MNHEY and SMNVEV (reference sequence). CDR3 length: 14 amino acids. J gave up 4 bases and V 8 bases, and 6 bases lay outside the gene matches. CDR3 coding DNA: TGTGCCAGCCGAACCGGGACAGGGGGCTATGGCTACACCTTC. Its translation is CASRTGTGGYGYTF.